The entry that follows covers one T cell receptor (beta chain) sequence. This specimen comes from a study of CXCR3-negative and CXCR3-positive naive CD8 T cells. 5' RACE with UMI labels generated the TRB cDNA libraries. TCRdb reprocessed the 5' RACE reads; each CDR3 protein has one entry and no DNA is given. The sample has 38,000 or so distinct CDR3 sequences. Germline V gives CDR1 SQVTM, CDR2 ANQGSEA. This CDR3 has 15 amino acids. Sequencing was performed on naive CXCR3- CD8+ T cells from blood. The subset was: CD45RO-CCR7+CD27+CD95- naive CD8+ T cells lacking CXCR3 (TNR3-). The sequence derives from a human donor in good health. Some clones in this sample may be carry-over from other donors' samples. The chain carries TRBV29-1 and TRBJ2-7; without DNA, the TCRdb call of TRBD1 cannot be checked. The CDR3 loop reads CSVRGWVGSSYEQYF.